Reported below is one TCR beta chain. The conserved phenylalanine or tryptophan normally closing the CDR3 is absent here, so this likely arose from a read error. Because the CDR3's place on the DNA is in doubt, the DNA is left out and the CDR3 is given as listed by TCRdb. TCRdb re-derived calls from the PCR reads in MiXCR, one entry per CDR3 protein. The sample lists 16,000 or so distinct CDR3 sequences; more than 50% were seen once. Germline-derived CDR1 and CDR2 are SGHVS and FNYEAQ. A total of 17 residues make up the CDR3, ends included. This entry is derived from a study of tumor-infiltrating lymphocytes in oesophageal squamous cell carcinoma.

The origin of this receptor is a male donor with esophageal squamous cell carcinoma. The specimen sequenced was esophageal tumor tissue. J is TRBJ1-1 and V is TRBV7-6; TRBD1, as called in the table, went unchecked against the DNA. The CDR3 spells CASSGQDYDVWSSTSAP.